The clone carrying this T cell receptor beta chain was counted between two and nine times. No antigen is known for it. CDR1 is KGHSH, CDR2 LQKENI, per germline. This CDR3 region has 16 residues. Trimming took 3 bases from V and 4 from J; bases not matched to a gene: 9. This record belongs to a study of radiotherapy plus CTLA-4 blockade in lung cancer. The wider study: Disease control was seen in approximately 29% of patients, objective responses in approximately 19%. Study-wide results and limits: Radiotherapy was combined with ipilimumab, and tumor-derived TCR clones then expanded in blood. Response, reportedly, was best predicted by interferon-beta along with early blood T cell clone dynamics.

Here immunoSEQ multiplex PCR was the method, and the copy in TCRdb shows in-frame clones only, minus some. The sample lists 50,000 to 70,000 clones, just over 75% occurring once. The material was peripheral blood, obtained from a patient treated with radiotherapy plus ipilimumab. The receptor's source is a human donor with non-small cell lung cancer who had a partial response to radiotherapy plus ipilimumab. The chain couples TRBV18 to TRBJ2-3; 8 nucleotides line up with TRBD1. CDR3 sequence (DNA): TGTGCCAGCTCACCGGCTCTAAACAGGGGGGCAGATACGCAGTATTTT. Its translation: CASSPALNRGADTQYF.